Sequencing of this T cell receptor (beta chain) was carried out in a study of T cell responses to AZD1222 COVID-19 vaccine. Notes on the study in general: Seropositive status at baseline applied to only five to seven AZD1222 recipients. Variant regions that are unmutated are reportedly the target of nearly half of spike-specific TCRs. Two AZD1222 doses significantly raised spike-specific TCR breadth and depth over controls. Donors in the cohort were predominantly white British and more often female, and clonal diversity was possibly underestimated.

In the case of this clone: Its matching antigen is unknown.

V lost 4 bases and J lost 9, with 4 bases in between. This CDR3 contains 11 residues. The germline CDR1 and CDR2 sequences are MDHEN and SYDVKM. Produced via immunoSEQ multiplex PCR; TCRdb's table is partial and in-frame only. The table includes about 120,000 clones, roughly nine tenths detected once. The sample here was peripheral blood, taken on day 0 of AZD1222 vaccination. This chain connects TRBV28 to TRBJ1-6; D unclear. The clonotype was recovered from an adult in good health. This chain's CDR3 is CASSSVSPLHF. The CDR3 DNA follows: TGTGCCAGCAGTTCAGTTTCACCCCTCCACTTT. Looking up the rest from reference TRBV28 and TRBJ1-6 gives the full variable domain: DVKVTQSSRYLVKRTGEKVFLECVQDMDHENMFWYRQDPGLGLRLIYFSYDVKMKEKGDIPEGYSVSREKKERFSLILESASTNQTSMYLCASSSVSPLHFGNGTRLTVT.